These T cell receptor beta chains were read from a single sample in a study of OX40 agonist ivuxolimab in advanced cancers. The protocol was immunoSEQ multiplex PCR, while the TCRdb copy is restricted to in-frame clones and leaves out a portion. This sample has about 77,000 clones; roughly 87% occur once, and the top ten carry roughly 0.7%. The source material was CD4+ or CD8+ T cells sorted from blood, sampled in a trial of the OX40 agonist ivuxolimab. These receptors originate from an adult with an advanced solid tumor such as melanoma, head and neck, liver or kidney cancer. Both conserved end residues are part of each CDR3. A D gene is named only where the DNA matches it firmly. Clone size is stated in some rows and not others, as once, few, many or a class when expanded.

D: TRBD2
size: NA
V: TRBV4-2
J: TRBJ2-5
CDR3: CASSLNPGGGETQYF
DNA: TGTGCCAGCAGCCTAAATCCGGGGGGGGGAGAGACCCAGTACTTC

D: NA
size: NA
V: TRBV19
J: TRBJ1-5
CDR3: CASTPPPWGLGQPQHF
DNA: TGTGCCAGTACCCCACCGCCGTGGGGCCTGGGTCAGCCCCAGCATTTT

D: NA
size: once
V: TRBV7-8
J: TRBJ2-7
CDR3: CASSYRGAGRNEQYF
DNA: TGTGCCAGCAGCTACCGTGGGGCAGGGAGGAACGAGCAGTACTTC

D: NA
size: NA
V: TRBV27
J: TRBJ1-6
CDR3: CASSFSTTAYYNSPLHF
DNA: TGTGCCAGCAGTTTCTCCACCACTGCATACTATAATTCACCCCTCCACTTT

D: NA
size: few
V: TRBV6-5
J: TRBJ2-7
CDR3: CASSSTYEQYF
DNA: TGTGCCAGCAGCTCTACCTACGAGCAGTACTTC

D: NA
size: once
V: TRBV19
J: TRBJ1-5
CDR3: CASSPGAGSVQPQHF
DNA: TGTGCCAGTAGTCCAGGGGCAGGGTCTGTTCAGCCCCAGCATTTT

D: NA
size: NA
V: TRBV7-9
J: TRBJ2-7
CDR3: CASSLGTWQTYEQYF
DNA: TGTGCCAGCAGCTTAGGAACTTGGCAAACCTACGAGCAGTACTTC

D: NA
size: NA
V: TRBV6-5
J: TRBJ2-3
CDR3: CASRPPGPATDTQYF
DNA: TGTGCCAGCAGGCCTCCGGGACCAGCCACAGATACGCAGTATTTT

D: NA
size: few
V: TRBV5-1
J: TRBJ1-6
CDR3: CASSHEGGGSYNSPLHF
DNA: TGCGCCAGCAGCCACGAAGGAGGGGGCTCCTATAATTCACCCCTCCACTTT

D: NA
size: NA
V: TRBV27
J: TRBJ2-7
CDR3: CASRLVWVGEQYF
DNA: TGTGCCAGCAGACTAGTATGGGTGGGCGAGCAGTACTTC

D: TRBD1
size: NA
V: TRBV5-1
J: TRBJ2-7
CDR3: CASRGSGTGSYEQYF
DNA: TGCGCCAGCAGAGGATCCGGGACAGGGTCCTACGAGCAGTACTTC

D: TRBD2
size: NA
V: TRBV5-4
J: TRBJ2-7
CDR3: CASSSRAGADYEQYF
DNA: TGTGCCAGCAGCTCGAGAGCGGGGGCTGACTACGAGCAGTACTTC

D: NA
size: NA
V: TRBV6-5
J: TRBJ2-3
CDR3: CASRRTDTQYF
DNA: TGTGCCAGCAGGCGCACAGATACGCAGTATTTT

D: NA
size: NA
V: TRBV5-1
J: TRBJ2-3
CDR3: CASSFGRAADTQYF
DNA: TGCGCCAGCAGCTTCGGCAGGGCGGCAGATACGCAGTATTTT

D: NA
size: NA
V: TRBV5-6
J: TRBJ1-2
CDR3: CASSLGLGGYTF
DNA: TGTGCCAGCAGCTTGGGCTTGGGTGGCTACACCTTC

D: TRBD2
size: once
V: TRBV2
J: TRBJ2-1
CDR3: CASNPGLAVNEQFF
DNA: TGTGCCAGCAACCCGGGACTAGCTGTCAATGAGCAGTTCTTC

D: TRBD2
size: once
V: TRBV7-9
J: TRBJ2-1
CDR3: CASSPALAGRLSYNEQFF
DNA: TGTGCCAGCAGCCCGGCGCTAGCGGGGCGACTCTCCTACAATGAGCAGTTCTTC

D: NA
size: NA
V: TRBV2
J: TRBJ2-1
CDR3: CASRGVPVVQFF
DNA: TGTGCCAGCAGGGGGGTTCCTGTCGTCCAGTTCTTC

D: NA
size: NA
V: TRBV7-2
J: TRBJ2-1
CDR3: CASSLEYNYNEQFF
DNA: TGTGCCAGCAGCTTAGAATATAATTACAATGAGCAGTTCTTC

D: NA
size: once
V: TRBV7-2
J: TRBJ2-5
CDR3: CASSLMGGYAGETQYF
DNA: TGTGCCAGCAGCTTAATGGGGGGCTACGCAGGAGAGACCCAGTACTTC

D: NA
size: NA
V: TRBV7-2
J: TRBJ1-1
CDR3: CASSSPGQGLGGFF
DNA: TGTGCCAGCAGCTCTCCGGGACAAGGATTGGGGGGTTTCTTT

D: TRBD1
size: NA
V: TRBV6-5
J: TRBJ1-3
CDR3: CASSRDRDPGNTIYF
DNA: TGTGCCAGCAGCCGGGACAGGGATCCTGGAAACACCATATATTTT

D: TRBD2
size: NA
V: TRBV10-3
J: TRBJ2-3
CDR3: CAISSVAGGRRDTQYF
DNA: TGTGCCATCAGCTCCGTAGCGGGGGGGCGGAGAGATACGCAGTATTTT

D: TRBD1
size: NA
V: TRBV7-2
J: TRBJ1-2
CDR3: CASSLVGYGQVGYTF
DNA: TGTGCCAGCAGCTTAGTTGGGTATGGACAGGTTGGCTACACCTTC

D: TRBD2
size: NA
V: TRBV7-3
J: TRBJ2-1
CDR3: CASSPLAGGLSEQFF
DNA: TGTGCCAGCAGCCCGCTAGCGGGGGGGCTCAGTGAGCAGTTCTTC